These 25 T cell receptor beta chains share one sample of origin, sequenced in a study of blood T cell repertoires in COVID-19. Libraries were prepared by immunoSEQ multiplex PCR; TCRdb keeps only in-frame clonotypes and omits some of them. The profile covers 85,000 to 100,000 clones, with about four fifths appearing a single time and more than 4% taken by the ten largest. The sample consisted of peripheral blood. The receptors stem from an elderly man with COVID-19, enrolled during active disease.

The count of this clone is one. The CDR3 DNA reads as TGTGCCAGCAGCTTGGGGGGTCCCGGGTCACCCCTCCACTTT. Amino acids: CASSLGGPGSPLHF. The chain is built from TRBV7-3 and TRBJ1-6, with D perhaps matching TRBD1 (5 bases). From germline, CDR1 is SGHTA and CDR2 FQGTGA. The CDR3 loop spans 14 amino acids. The germline V and J ends were trimmed by 3 bases and 10 bases, with 13 bases remaining between them.

V is TRBV11-2 and J is TRBJ1-4; no reliable D call. V was shortened by 5 bases and J by 7 bases, with 17 bases between the two germline ends. Germline V gene data show CDR1 as SGHAT and CDR2 as FQNNGV. The CDR3 extends over 15 amino acids. CDR3 protein: CASSPRRMSSEKLFF. For the CDR3, the DNA is TGTGCCAGCAGCCCGCGCAGGATGTCGAGTGAAAAACTGTTTTTT.

This clone was counted a few times. The chain employs TRBV2 and TRBJ2-7; D gene ambiguous. The germline V and J ends were trimmed by 6 bases and 1 base, with 7 bases remaining between them. Germline CDR1 and CDR2: SNHLY and FYNNEI. The CDR3 has 12 residues. This CDR3 is CASRIQSYEQYF. In DNA, the CDR3 is TGTGCCAGCAGGATCCAGTCCTACGAGCAGTACTTC.

This clone showed up just once. The chain is built from TRBV18 and TRBJ1-1; 7 nucleotides line up with TRBD1. From germline, CDR1 is KGHSH and CDR2 LQKENI. Trimming at V came to 0 bases and at J to 4 bases, leaving 2 bases not matched to a gene. This CDR3 is 14 amino acids long. Written as DNA, the CDR3 is TGTGCCAGCTCACCACCGACAGGGAGCACTGAAGCTTTCTTT. Its protein product is CASSPPTGSTEAFF.

Only one count was recorded for this clone. The chain carries TRBV6-5 and TRBJ1-2, with D possibly matching TRBD1 (6 bases). Looked up from germline, CDR1 is MNHEY and CDR2 is SVGAGI. V was shortened by 6 bases and J by 4 bases, with 15 bases between the two germline ends. The CDR3 is made up of 14 amino acids. CDR3 nucleotides: TGTGCCAGCAGATCGGACAGACCATTCTATGGCTACACCTTC. This sequence encodes CASRSDRPFYGYTF.

With respect to this clone: Other DNA sequences in the sample encode the same CDR3. This chain connects TRBV5-1 to TRBJ2-1; the D gene is possibly TRBD2 (8 bases). Germline-derived CDR1 and CDR2 are SGHRS and YFSETQ. The CDR3 is made up of 15 amino acids. V lost 4 bases and J 4 bases, leaving 15 bases between the germline ends. The CDR3, as DNA: TGCGCCAGCAGCCGGGAGGGGGCAGGGTACAATGAGCAGTTCTTC. Translated: CASSREGAGYNEQFF. Together with reference TRBV5-1 and TRBJ2-1, the CDR3 gives the full variable domain: KAGVTQTPRYLIKTRGQQVTLSCSPISGHRSVSWYQQTPGQGLQFLFEYFSETQRNKGNFPGRFSGRQFSNSRSEMNVSTLELGDSALYLCASSREGAGYNEQFFGPGTRLTVL.

The V and J genes are TRBV6-1 and TRBJ2-2, with D possibly matching TRBD2 (5 bases). The ends were cut back, 3 bases at V and 5 bases at J, with 13 bases in the middle. This CDR3 contains 15 residues. Germline values: CDR1 MNHNS, CDR2 SASEGT. The CDR3 protein is CASSESGLWTGELFF. The CDR3 region has the DNA TGTGCCAGCAGTGAGTCAGGACTCTGGACCGGGGAGCTGTTTTTT.

The chain has TRBV7-9 and TRBJ1-1; 11 bases align to TRBD1. V lost 5 bases and J lost 0; bases outside the gene matches: 2. CDR1 is SEHNR and CDR2 is FQNEAQ in the germline V gene (reference sequence). The CDR3 is 15 amino acids. Written as DNA, the CDR3 is TGTGCCAGCAGCGGGACAGGGGGTATGAACACTGAAGCTTTCTTT. It codes for CASSGTGGMNTEAFF.

This chain links TRBV7-2 with TRBJ2-5, with 7 bases lining up with TRBD1. Germline V lookup: CDR1 SGHTA, CDR2 FQGNSA. This CDR3 contains 14 residues. With V trimmed by 5 bases and J by 4 bases, 7 bases remained unmatched. The CDR3 region is CASSPGQYGETQYF. CDR3 DNA: TGTGCCAGCAGCCCGGGACAGTACGGAGAGACCCAGTACTTC.

The J gene is TRBJ1-1, the V gene TRBV16, with 9 positions matching TRBD1. CDR1 and CDR2 from the germline V gene are KGHSY and FQNENV. This CDR3 region has 14 residues. J was trimmed by 6 bases and V by 2 bases; bases with no gene match: 4. CDR3 residues: CASSQGQGRAEAFF. The CDR3 DNA follows: TGTGCCAGCAGCCAAGGACAGGGGAGGGCTGAAGCTTTCTTT. Based on the CDR3 plus reference TRBV16 and TRBJ1-1, the full variable domain is GEEVAQTPKHLVRGEGQKAKLYCAPIKGHSYVFWYQQVLKNEFKFLISFQNENVFDETGMPKERFSAKCLPNSPCSLEIQATKLEDSAVYFCASSQGQGRAEAFFGQGTRLTVV.

V is TRBV5-5 and J is TRBJ2-1; D unclear. V was clipped by 4 bases and J by 0 bases, with 11 bases between them. Looked up from germline, CDR1 is SGHKS and CDR2 is YYEKEE (reference sequence). The CDR3 sequence is 15 residues long. The CDR3 region is CASSPVYYSYNEQFF. The CDR3 coding sequence is TGTGCCAGCAGCCCAGTTTACTACTCCTACAATGAGCAGTTCTTC. The variable domain in full, with the rest retrieved from reference TRBV5-5 and TRBJ2-1, is DAGVTQSPTHLIKTRGQQVTLRCSPISGHKSVSWYQQVLGQGPQFIFQYYEKEERGRGNFPDRFSARQFPNYSSELNVNALLLGDSALYLCASSPVYYSYNEQFFGPGTRLTVL.

This clone was recorded a few times. The gene calls are TRBV5-6 and TRBJ1-6, with TRBD1 identical over 7 bases. J lost 8 bases, V lost 4 bases, and 9 bases had no gene match. The CDR3 runs 15 residues. Germline-derived CDR1 and CDR2 are SGHDT and YYEEEE. DNA of the CDR3: TGTGCCAGCAGCCTCCATGACAGGGAATATTCACCCCTCCACTTT. Amino acid sequence: CASSLHDREYSPLHF.

The V and J genes are TRBV24-1 and TRBJ2-3; TRBD1 agrees at 7 bases. The CDR3 contains 15 residues. From germline, CDR1 is KGHDR and CDR2 SFDVKD. Losses at the gene ends were 6 bases for V and 1 base for J; bases not matched to a gene: 6. The CDR3 DNA is TGTGCCACCAGTCCAGGGGGTCAAGGCACAGATACGCAGTATTTT. It is translated as CATSPGGQGTDTQYF.

This chain connects TRBV28 to TRBJ1-3; D unresolved. Germline V gives CDR1 MDHEN, CDR2 SYDVKM. The CDR3 runs 13 residues. Trimming cost V 3 bases and J 6 bases, with 9 bases left between them. The CDR3: CASSFNILNTIYF. As DNA, the CDR3 is TGTGCCAGCAGTTTCAACATTCTAAACACCATATATTTT. Together with reference TRBV28 and TRBJ1-3, the CDR3 gives the full variable domain: DVKVTQSSRYLVKRTGEKVFLECVQDMDHENMFWYRQDPGLGLRLIYFSYDVKMKEKGDIPEGYSVSREKKERFSLILESASTNQTSMYLCASSFNILNTIYFGEGSWLTVV.

This chain connects TRBV5-1 to TRBJ1-3; perhaps TRBD1 as D (6 bases). Germline CDR1 is SGHRS and CDR2 is YFSETQ. The V end was cut by 2 bases, the J end by 2 bases, with 14 bases between. The CDR3 totals 16 residues. The CDR3 sequence: CASSFDRPATGNTIYF. CDR3 nucleotide sequence: TGCGCCAGCAGCTTCGACAGGCCGGCGACTGGAAACACCATATATTTT.

The chain links TRBV19 to TRBJ1-3, with D tentatively TRBD1 (6 bases). Per the germline V gene, CDR1 is LNHDA and CDR2 is SQIVND (reference sequence). The CDR3 length is 15 residues. With 5 bases removed from V and 2 bases from J, the gap between germline ends came to 13 bases. The CDR3 region has the DNA TGTGCCAGTAGTGCCCCGACAGGAGCTGGAAACACCATATATTTT. This codes for CASSAPTGAGNTIYF.

The chain uses TRBV6-6 and TRBJ1-6; tentatively, D is TRBD1 (5 bases). V lost 0 bases and J 15 bases, leaving 9 bases between the germline ends. Germline CDR1 MNHNY, CDR2 SVGAGI (reference sequence). The CDR3 loop spans 12 amino acids. The CDR3 is CASSYSPGVLHF. For the CDR3, the DNA is TGTGCCAGCAGTTACTCGCCGGGGGTCCTCCACTTT.

The rearrangement links TRBV7-3 to TRBJ2-1; TRBD2 aligns across 10 bases. The CDR3 covers 14 residues. Per germline, CDR1 SGHTA and CDR2 FQGTGA. The junction had 5 bases not matched to a gene; V was cut back by 6 bases and J by 6 bases. CDR3 coding DNA: TGTGCCAGCAGTCTAGCGGGGGTTGCCAATGAGCAGTTCTTC. It encodes CASSLAGVANEQFF.

The chain employs TRBV3-1 (or the pseudogene TRBV3-2) and TRBJ2-5; D remains unclear. Germline CDR1 is LGHDT and CDR2 is YNNKEL (reference sequence). The CDR3 has 14 amino acids. The V and J ends lost 3 bases and 6 bases respectively, with 14 bases between them. CDR3 sequence (DNA): TGTGCCAGCAGCCAGGCGCAGATGAGGCAGACCCAGTACTTC. It codes for CASSQAQMRQTQYF.

In its sample, this clone was seen many times. J is TRBJ1-5 and V is TRBV25-1; D ambiguous. The V end was cut by 5 bases, the J end by 7 bases, with 12 bases between. The germline CDR1 and CDR2 sequences are MGHDK and SYGVNS. The CDR3 has 13 amino acids. In DNA, the CDR3 is TGTGCCAGCAGTCGTGAGTCCTCACAGCCCCAGCATTTT. Translating it yields CASSRESSQPQHF.

The V gene is TRBV7-3, the J gene TRBJ1-1, with D perhaps TRBD1 (6 bases). Trimming cost V 3 bases and J 4 bases, with 15 bases left between them. CDR3 length equals 15 residues. CDR1 is SGHTA and CDR2 is FQGTGA in the germline V gene. The CDR3 DNA is TGTGCCAGCAGCTTCCTCGGGGGGCGGCCCACTGAAGCTTTCTTT. It is translated as CASSFLGGRPTEAFF.

This clone has more than one count but fewer than ten. V is TRBV27 and J is TRBJ2-7; 11 bases are shared with TRBD2. The trim removed 9 bases at V and 3 bases at J, leaving 4 bases unmatched. CDR3 length: 13 residues. Germline CDR1 is MNHEY and CDR2 is SMNVEV (reference sequence). The CDR3 DNA reads as TGTGCCAGTAAGACTAGCGGGGACTACGAGCAGTACTTC. It codes for CASKTSGDYEQYF.

This clone came up once. Here the CDR3 reads CATSDPTVSNQPQHF. The CDR3 region has the DNA TGTGCCACCAGTGACCCGACAGTTAGCAATCAGCCCCAGCATTTT. The genes are TRBV24-1 and TRBJ1-5, with a tentative D call TRBD1 (5 bases). Germline V gene sequence: CDR1 KGHDR, CDR2 SFDVKD. The V end was cut by 4 bases, the J end by 0 bases, with 9 bases between. This CDR3 has 15 residues.

This clone was seen just once. CDR3 nucleotide sequence: TGTGCCAGCAGCCCAGGGCGGGGGGGCCTCTACAATGAGCAGTTCTTC. Protein: CASSPGRGGLYNEQFF. This chain uses TRBV5-4 with TRBJ2-1; 9 positions match TRBD2. CDR1 and CDR2 (germline): SGHNT, YYREEE (reference sequence). The CDR3 length is 16 residues. The trim removed 4 bases at V and 3 bases at J, leaving 8 bases unmatched.

This chain joins TRBV21-1 and TRBJ1-3; TRBD1 is the table's D call and was not checked against the DNA. TRBV21-1 is described as a pseudogene. This CDR3 has 15 residues. The CDR3 here is CASRQLLSSGNTIYF. The CDR3 DNA is TGTGCCAGCAGACAGCTCCTGAGCTCTGGAAACACCATATATTTT.